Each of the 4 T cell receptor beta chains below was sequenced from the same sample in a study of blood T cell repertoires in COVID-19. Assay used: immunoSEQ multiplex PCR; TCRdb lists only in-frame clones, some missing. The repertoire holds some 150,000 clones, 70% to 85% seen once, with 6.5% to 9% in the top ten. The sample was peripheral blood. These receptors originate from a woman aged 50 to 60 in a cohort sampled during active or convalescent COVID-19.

CDR3 DNA sequence: TGTGCCACGGAGTGGGGCAACCCCTCTGGGGCCAACGTCCTGACTTTC. This sequence encodes CATEWGNPSGANVLTF. The rearrangement links TRBV2 to TRBJ2-6; D possibly corresponds to TRBD1 (5 bases). The CDR3 covers 16 residues. The germline gives CDR1 SNHLY, CDR2 FYNNEI. V was clipped by 10 bases and J by 0 bases, with 16 bases between them. The full variable domain, its missing parts supplied by reference TRBV2 and TRBJ2-6, is EPEVTQTPSHQVTQMGQEVILRCVPISNHLYFYWYRQILGQKVEFLVSFYNNEISEKSEIFDDQFSVERPDGSNFTLKIRSTKLEDSAMYFCATEWGNPSGANVLTFGAGSRLTVL.

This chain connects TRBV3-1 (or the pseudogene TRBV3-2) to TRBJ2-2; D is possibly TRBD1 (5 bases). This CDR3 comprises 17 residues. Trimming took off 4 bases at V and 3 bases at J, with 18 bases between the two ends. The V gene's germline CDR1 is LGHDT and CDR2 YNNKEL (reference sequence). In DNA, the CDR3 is TGTGCCAGCAGCCCCAGGATTCCGGCAGGGTACACCGGGGAGCTGTTTTTT. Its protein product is CASSPRIPAGYTGELFF.

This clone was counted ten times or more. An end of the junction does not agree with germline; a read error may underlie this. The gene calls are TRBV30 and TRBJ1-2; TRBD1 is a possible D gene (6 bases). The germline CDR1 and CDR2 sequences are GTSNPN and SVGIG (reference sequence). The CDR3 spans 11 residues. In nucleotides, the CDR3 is TGTGCCTGGAGTGTATTAAGGGACACCCTCTTC. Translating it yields CAWSVLRDTLF.

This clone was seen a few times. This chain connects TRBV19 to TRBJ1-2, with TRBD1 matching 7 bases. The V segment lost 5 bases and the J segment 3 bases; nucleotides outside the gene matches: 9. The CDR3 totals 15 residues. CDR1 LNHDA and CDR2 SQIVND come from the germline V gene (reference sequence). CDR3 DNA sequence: TGTGCCAGTAGTGACCAGACAGGGTTGGACTATGGCTACACCTTC. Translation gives CASSDQTGLDYGYTF.